A selection of T cell receptor beta chains follows, all from one sample in a study of neurological immune-mediated disorders. In TCRdb, the 5' RACE reads were re-called with MiXCR into one record per CDR3 protein. The profile covers about 53,000 distinct CDR3 sequences, with roughly 8% appearing a single time and about 2% taken by the ten largest. The sequenced sample consisted of PBMCs. The source is a woman in her thirties or forties in good health. The CDR3 runs from the conserved cysteine through the conserved F or W. Each record gives: D gene, CDR3 length, V gene, clone size, J gene, CDR3 DNA, CDR3 protein. The D gene is left open where the match is weak. Size values are once, few and many counts, or a class for expanded clones, and some rows have none.

D gene: -; CDR3 length: 16; V gene: TRBV7-2; clone size: many; J gene: TRBJ1-3; CDR3 DNA: TGTGCCAGCAGCCCCTTTGTAAGGGCGGTGGGAAACACCATATATTTT; CDR3 protein: CASSPFVRAVGNTIYF
D gene: -; CDR3 length: 14; V gene: TRBV6-5; clone size: many; J gene: TRBJ1-6; CDR3 DNA: TGTGCCAGCAGTCGGGACGGATTAAATTCACCCCTCCACTTT; CDR3 protein: CASSRDGLNSPLHF
D gene: -; CDR3 length: 17; V gene: TRBV7-8; clone size: many; J gene: TRBJ1-5; CDR3 DNA: TGTGCCAGCAGCAACTTCCCCCTCCCCAGGGAGGGGCAGCCCCAGCATTTT; CDR3 protein: CASSNFPLPREGQPQHF
D gene: TRBD1; CDR3 length: 14; V gene: TRBV5-1; clone size: many; J gene: TRBJ2-7; CDR3 DNA: TGCGCCAGCAGCTTACAGGGGCCCCCCTACGAGCAGTACTTC; CDR3 protein: CASSLQGPPYEQYF
D gene: TRBD1; CDR3 length: 14; V gene: TRBV15; clone size: many; J gene: TRBJ1-2; CDR3 DNA: TGTGCCACCAGCAGGCCGACAGGGAGCTATGGCTACACCTTC; CDR3 protein: CATSRPTGSYGYTF
D gene: -; CDR3 length: 14; V gene: TRBV6-2/TRBV6-3; clone size: few; J gene: TRBJ1-5; CDR3 DNA: TGTGCCAGCAGTCTAGGGGGGCGAGTTCAGCCCCAGCATTTT; CDR3 protein: CASSLGGRVQPQHF
D gene: -; CDR3 length: 12; V gene: TRBV29-1; clone size: many; J gene: TRBJ2-7; CDR3 DNA: TGCGGAGTACTAGCCCACACCTACGAGCAGTACTTC; CDR3 protein: CGVLAHTYEQYF
D gene: TRBD2; CDR3 length: 15; V gene: TRBV7-3; clone size: many; J gene: TRBJ2-7; CDR3 DNA: TGTGCCAGCAGCTTAACTGGCGGGAGAATGGACGAGCAGTACTTC; CDR3 protein: CASSLTGGRMDEQYF
D gene: TRBD2; CDR3 length: 16; V gene: TRBV20-1; clone size: many; J gene: TRBJ2-1; CDR3 DNA: TGCAGTGCTAGAGGCCAACGACTAGCGGGAATTCGCGAGCAGTTCTTC; CDR3 protein: CSARGQRLAGIREQFF
D gene: -; CDR3 length: 15; V gene: TRBV6-5; clone size: -; J gene: TRBJ1-1; CDR3 DNA: TGTGCCAGCAGTTACTCGAGGCGGGGGGGCACTGAAGCTTTCTTT; CDR3 protein: CASSYSRRGGTEAFF
D gene: TRBD2; CDR3 length: 16; V gene: TRBV4-3; clone size: many; J gene: TRBJ2-3; CDR3 DNA: TGCGCCAGCAGCCAAGATCGCTGGCGGGGGGGAGATACGCAGTATTTT; CDR3 protein: CASSQDRWRGGDTQYF
D gene: TRBD2; CDR3 length: 14; V gene: TRBV7-2; clone size: many; J gene: TRBJ2-7; CDR3 DNA: TGTGCCAGCAGCTCCCGGGGGGGGGCCTACGAGCAGTACTTC; CDR3 protein: CASSSRGGAYEQYF
D gene: -; CDR3 length: 13; V gene: TRBV12-3/TRBV12-4; clone size: many; J gene: TRBJ1-1; CDR3 DNA: TGTGCCAGCAGTTTAGTCAGGAACACTGAAGCTTTCTTT; CDR3 protein: CASSLVRNTEAFF
D gene: TRBD1; CDR3 length: 13; V gene: TRBV27; clone size: medium-sized; J gene: TRBJ1-1; CDR3 DNA: TGTGCCAGCCAGACAGGGATGAACACTGAAGCTTTCTTT; CDR3 protein: CASQTGMNTEAFF
D gene: TRBD1; CDR3 length: 17; V gene: TRBV12-3/TRBV12-4; clone size: many; J gene: TRBJ1-1; CDR3 DNA: TGTGCCAGCAGCCAAACTGGACAGGGGGCAGGGAACACTGAAGCTTTCTTT; CDR3 protein: CASSQTGQGAGNTEAFF
D gene: -; CDR3 length: 12; V gene: TRBV20-1; clone size: many; J gene: TRBJ2-7; CDR3 DNA: TGCAGTGCTAGGGGACCCACTACGGAGCAGTACTTC; CDR3 protein: CSARGPTTEQYF
D gene: -; CDR3 length: 16; V gene: TRBV10-3; clone size: many; J gene: TRBJ1-1; CDR3 DNA: TGTGCCACCCGGTGGGGAGAATGGAGGGGGAACACTGAAGCTTTCTTT; CDR3 protein: CATRWGEWRGNTEAFF
D gene: -; CDR3 length: 14; V gene: TRBV6-1; clone size: few; J gene: TRBJ2-7; CDR3 DNA: TGTGCCAGCAGGAGGGCAACGAGCTCCTACGAGCAGTACTTC; CDR3 protein: CASRRATSSYEQYF
D gene: -; CDR3 length: 14; V gene: TRBV29-1; clone size: many; J gene: TRBJ2-7; CDR3 DNA: TGCAGCGTTGAAGAAGGGATAGGTGTCTACGAGCAGTACTTC; CDR3 protein: CSVEEGIGVYEQYF
D gene: -; CDR3 length: 17; V gene: TRBV5-1; clone size: many; J gene: TRBJ1-3; CDR3 DNA: TGCGCCAGCAGCTTGGAAGCGCCGGGACTCTCTGGAAACACCATATATTTT; CDR3 protein: CASSLEAPGLSGNTIYF
D gene: -; CDR3 length: 14; V gene: TRBV13; clone size: many; J gene: TRBJ1-2; CDR3 DNA: TGTGCCAGCAGCTTAGCGGGACCCACCTATGGCTACACCTTC; CDR3 protein: CASSLAGPTYGYTF